Below are 24 T cell receptor beta chains sequenced from a single sample in a study of cytomegalovirus exposure and HLA in healthy donors. PCR employed 60 Vbeta and 13 Jbeta primers. Clones were read by immunoSEQ multiplex PCR, and TCRdb kept only the in-frame ones, dropping some. The data show some 160,000 clones, roughly 75% seen once. Sequencing was performed on PBMCs. The receptors were sampled from a man aged 40-49 years in good health and CMV-seronegative.

The chain has TRBV7-9 and TRBJ2-3; TRBD1 agrees at 9 bases. The CDR3 runs to 17 residues. V shed 4 bases and J 5 bases; nucleotides not matched to a gene: 13. Per the germline V gene, CDR1 is SEHNR and CDR2 is FQNEAQ (reference sequence). Here the CDR3 reads CASSSHLRDRERDTQYF. The CDR3 coding sequence is TGTGCCAGCAGCTCGCACCTCCGGGACAGGGAGAGAGATACGCAGTATTTT.

J is TRBJ1-2 and V is TRBV19, with 9 positions matching TRBD1. CDR1 and CDR2 (germline): LNHDA, SQIVND (reference sequence). J lost 2 bases, V lost 3 bases, and 1 base had no gene match. The CDR3 consists of 14 residues. The CDR3 sequence is CASSIDRGNYGYTF. The CDR3 DNA is TGTGCCAGTAGTATCGACAGGGGGAACTATGGCTACACCTTC.

The chain couples TRBV7-2 to TRBJ2-3; 9 bases align to TRBD2. The V gene's germline CDR1 is SGHTA and CDR2 FQGNSA. The CDR3 contains 15 residues. V lost 3 bases and J lost 5; bases outside the gene matches: 6. CDR3 residues: CASSFRRGGGDTQYF. The CDR3, as DNA: TGTGCCAGCAGCTTCCGGCGGGGGGGCGGAGATACGCAGTATTTT.

The chain uses TRBV12-5 and TRBJ2-7; a possible D gene is TRBD1 (6 bases). V was cut by 4 bases and J by 6 bases, with 10 bases left in between. The CDR3 is 12 residues long. Germline assignment: CDR1 LGHNT and CDR2 FRNRAP. CDR3 nucleotides: TGTGCTAGTGGTTCCCGGACAGCCGAGCAGTACTTC. It is translated as CASGSRTAEQYF.

This chain links TRBV11-2 with TRBJ2-7; D is uncertain. Trimming removed 2 bases at V and 0 bases at J, with 11 bases between. The CDR3 totals 15 residues. The V gene's germline CDR1 is SGHAT and CDR2 FQNNGV. The CDR3 reads CASSLRTARSYEQYF. Here the CDR3 DNA reads TGTGCCAGCAGCTTACGTACAGCTCGCTCCTACGAGCAGTACTTC.

The V gene is TRBV2, the J gene TRBJ1-2, with a tentative D call TRBD1 (5 bases). V lost 11 bases and J 7 bases, leaving 17 bases between the germline ends. CDR3 length: 12 residues. Germline CDR1 is SNHLY and CDR2 is FYNNEI. The CDR3 sequence is CAGPSGTGGYTF. In DNA form, the CDR3 reads TGTGCCGGACCCAGCGGGACCGGTGGCTACACCTTC.

This chain uses TRBV7-3 with TRBJ1-3; TRBD1 is a possible D gene (6 bases). CDR1 is SGHTA and CDR2 is FQGTGA in the germline V gene. The CDR3 is 17 amino acids. V lost 5 bases and J 1 base, leaving 18 bases between the germline ends. CDR3 residues: CASSPSYRVLSGNTIYF. In nucleotides, the CDR3 is TGTGCCAGCAGCCCAAGCTACAGGGTTCTATCTGGAAACACCATATATTTT. Complete variable domain (other parts from reference TRBV7-3 and TRBJ1-3): GAGVSQTPSNKVTEKGKYVELRCDPISGHTALYWYRQSLGQGPEFLIYFQGTGAADDSGLPNDRFFAVRPEGSVSTLKIQRTERGDSAVYLCASSPSYRVLSGNTIYFGEGSWLTVV.

CDR3 sequence (DNA): TGCGCCAGCAGCCAAGGAACTTCAAGCGGAGACCTTTCCTACGAGCAGTACTTC. It translates to CASSQGTSSGDLSYEQYF. J is TRBJ2-7 and V is TRBV4-1; D might be TRBD2 (5 bases). The V and J ends lost 1 base and 1 base respectively, with 20 bases between them. The CDR3 totals 18 residues. Germline assignment: CDR1 MGHRA and CDR2 YSYEKL.

V and J are TRBV7-8 and TRBJ2-1; D might be TRBD2 (6 bases). The CDR3 has 12 amino acids. Trimming took off 3 bases at V and 10 bases at J, with 10 bases between the two ends. Per the germline V gene, CDR1 is SGHVS and CDR2 is FQNEAQ. CDR3 amino acids: CASSLGGEEQFF. Written as DNA, the CDR3 is TGTGCCAGCAGCTTGGGGGGAGAGGAGCAGTTCTTC.

The V and J genes are TRBV5-5 and TRBJ2-5; possibly TRBD2 for D (6 bases). This CDR3 region has 15 residues. CDR1 and CDR2 from the germline V gene are SGHKS and YYEKEE (reference sequence). Trimming removed 0 bases at V and 4 bases at J, with 13 bases between. The CDR3 reads CASSLGGVNGETQYF. The CDR3 region has the DNA TGTGCCAGCAGCTTGGGCGGGGTAAATGGAGAGACCCAGTACTTC.

This clone was counted only a few times. The DNA of the CDR3 is TGCGCCAGCAGCTATCAGACTTCGAACACCGGGGAGCTGTTTTTT. Protein product: CASSYQTSNTGELFF. The V and J genes are TRBV5-1 and TRBJ2-2; no definite D call. The CDR3 is 15 amino acids. V gave up 3 bases and J gave up 0 bases, with 9 bases separating them. Per the germline V gene, CDR1 is SGHRS and CDR2 is YFSETQ.

This chain links TRBV7-8 with TRBJ2-2; TRBD2 is a possible D gene (6 bases). Trimming took 2 bases from V and 2 from J, leaving 12 bases between them. The CDR3 is 16 residues long. Germline lookup yields CDR1 SGHVS and CDR2 FQNEAQ. The CDR3 bases are TGTGCCAGCAGCTTAAGTGTTAGCGGTAACACCGGGGAGCTGTTTTTT. It codes for CASSLSVSGNTGELFF.

The chain uses TRBV7-8 and TRBJ2-1; TRBD2 matches 11 bases. The CDR3 covers 15 residues. Looked up from germline, CDR1 is SGHVS and CDR2 is FQNEAQ. The J segment lost 5 bases and the V segment lost 3 bases, leaving 3 bases of the junction unmatched. The CDR3 loop reads CASSFPGLADNEQFF. The CDR3 region has the DNA TGTGCCAGCAGCTTCCCGGGACTAGCGGACAATGAGCAGTTCTTC.

J is TRBJ2-1 and V is TRBV10-3; 13 bases agree with TRBD2. The CDR3 extends over 16 amino acids. Germline values: CDR1 ENHRY, CDR2 SYGVKD. Losses at the gene ends were 3 bases for V and 9 bases for J; bases not matched to a gene: 8. The CDR3 nucleotides are TGTGCCATCAGTGAAACTAGCGGGAGGGCCATCGCTGAGCAGTTCTTC. Translated, it gives CAISETSGRAIAEQFF.

The chain is built from TRBV5-1 and TRBJ1-3; the match to TRBD1 covers 7 bases. CDR3 length: 16 residues. Germline V gives CDR1 SGHRS, CDR2 YFSETQ. V lost 4 bases to trimming and J lost 0 bases; unmatched junction nucleotides: 7. The CDR3: CASSLGQHTSGNTIYF. CDR3 in DNA: TGCGCCAGCAGCCTGGGACAGCATACCTCTGGAAACACCATATATTTT.

The rearrangement links TRBV5-4 to TRBJ1-3; a possible D gene is TRBD1 (5 bases). Germline loops: CDR1 SGHNT, CDR2 YYREEE (reference sequence). There are 14 residues in the CDR3. V gave up 3 bases and J gave up 0 bases, with 7 bases separating them. This chain's CDR3 is CASSSDISGNTIYF. The CDR3 region has the DNA TGTGCCAGCAGCTCGGACATCTCTGGAAACACCATATATTTT.

The chain couples TRBV7-3 to TRBJ2-1, with unresolved D. Trimming pared 5 bases from V and 0 bases from J, leaving 11 bases between. The CDR3 covers 15 residues. Looked up from germline, CDR1 is SGHTA and CDR2 is FQGTGA. In nucleotides, the CDR3 is TGTGCCAGCAGCCCCGACTTGAGCTCCTACAATGAGCAGTTCTTC. Encoded protein: CASSPDLSSYNEQFF.

The chain is built from TRBV2 and TRBJ2-5; a possible D gene is TRBD2 (5 bases). This CDR3 contains 14 residues. Trimming pared 6 bases from V and 4 bases from J, leaving 15 bases between. Germline V gives CDR1 SNHLY, CDR2 FYNNEI. This CDR3 is CASRSITRGETQYF. CDR3 nucleotides: TGTGCCAGCAGATCTATCACCCGGGGAGAGACCCAGTACTTC.

This chain connects TRBV5-1 to TRBJ2-3; TRBD2 matches 15 bases. Germline CDR1 reads SGHRS; CDR2 reads YFSETQ. Trimming cost V 3 bases and J 3 bases; bases outside gene matches: 2. The CDR3 totals 16 residues. In DNA, the CDR3 is TGCGCCAGCAGCTGGGGGACTAGCGGGGGGACAGATACGCAGTATTTT. Protein product: CASSWGTSGGTDTQYF.

This chain uses TRBV13 with TRBJ2-7; D is ambiguous. Trimming shortened V by 0 bases and J by 2 bases, and 5 bases separated the two germline ends. The CDR3 contains 13 residues. CDR1 is PRHDT, CDR2 FYEKMQ, per germline (reference sequence). The DNA of the CDR3 is TGTGCCAGCAGCTTAGGACAAACCTACGAGCAGTACTTC. The encoded protein is CASSLGQTYEQYF.

This clone has just a few counts. The chain is built from TRBV5-8 and TRBJ1-1, with TRBD1 identical over 8 bases. V dropped 3 bases and J dropped 1; count of bases not matched to a gene: 2. This CDR3 is 14 amino acids long. The germline V gene encodes CDR1 SGHTS and CDR2 YDEGEE. In DNA, the CDR3 is TGTGCCAGCAGCTCCGGGACAGGGAACACTGAAGCTTTCTTT. It codes for CASSSGTGNTEAFF.

The V and J genes are TRBV10-3 and TRBJ2-7, with 8 bases aligning to TRBD2. Per the germline V gene, CDR1 is ENHRY and CDR2 is SYGVKD. The CDR3 loop spans 14 amino acids. V shed 7 bases and J 5 bases; nucleotides not matched to a gene: 10. The CDR3 reads CAITDTGGIDEQYF. DNA for the CDR3: TGTGCCATCACCGATACGGGAGGGATCGACGAGCAGTACTTC.

The chain employs TRBV11-2 and TRBJ1-6, with 7 bases aligning to TRBD1. Germline V gives CDR1 SGHAT, CDR2 FQNNGV. Trimming took 4 bases from V and 9 from J; bases not matched to a gene: 9. This CDR3 spans 15 amino acids. The CDR3 DNA sequence: TGTGCCAGCAGCTCCACAGGGGCGCTAACTTCACCCCTCCACTTT. Translation gives CASSSTGALTSPLHF.

The V call is TRBV18, the J call TRBJ1-1; D remains unclear. The CDR3 runs 15 residues. The V and J ends lost 0 bases and 5 bases respectively, with 13 bases between them. CDR1 and CDR2 from the germline V gene are KGHSH and LQKENI. In DNA form, the CDR3 reads TGTGCCAGCTCACCACCCGGGCCGGGCGGGACTGAAGCTTTCTTT. It translates to CASSPPGPGGTEAFF.